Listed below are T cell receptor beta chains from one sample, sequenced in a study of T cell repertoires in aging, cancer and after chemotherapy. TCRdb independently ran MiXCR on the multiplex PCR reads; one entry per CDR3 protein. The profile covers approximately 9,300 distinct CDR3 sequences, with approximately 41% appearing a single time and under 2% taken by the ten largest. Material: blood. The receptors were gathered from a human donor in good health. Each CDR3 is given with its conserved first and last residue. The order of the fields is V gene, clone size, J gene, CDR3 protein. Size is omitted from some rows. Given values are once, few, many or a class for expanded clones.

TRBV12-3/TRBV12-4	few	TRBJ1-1	CASSLTYTEAFF
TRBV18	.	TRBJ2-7	CASSLMGPFSYEQYF
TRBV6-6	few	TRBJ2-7	CASWSDGYEQYF
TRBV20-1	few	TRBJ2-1	CSAGDFYNEQFF
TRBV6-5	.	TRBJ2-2	CASSYKSLGRGTGELFF
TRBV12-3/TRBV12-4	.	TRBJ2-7	CASRRGGAYEQYF
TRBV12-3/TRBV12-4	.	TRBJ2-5	CASSLTGGAGETQYF
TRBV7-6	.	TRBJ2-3	CASSLGQSTDTQYF
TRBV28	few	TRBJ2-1	CASSPGGQPYNEQFF
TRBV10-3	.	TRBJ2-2	CAIIGGGIMNTGELFF
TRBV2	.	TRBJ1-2	CASMGGGYTF
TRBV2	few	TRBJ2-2	CASRSQEDGELFF
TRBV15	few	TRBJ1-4	CATSPSVGWNEKLFF
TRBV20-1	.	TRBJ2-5	CSAGSRRETQYF
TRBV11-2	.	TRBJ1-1	CASSLGLTATLNTEAFF
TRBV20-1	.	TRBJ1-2	CSARVSRDYCYTF
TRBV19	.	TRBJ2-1	CATGLATTGYNEQFF
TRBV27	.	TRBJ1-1	CASSPRGGPDTEAFF
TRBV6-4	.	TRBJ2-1	CASSEPARGNEQFF
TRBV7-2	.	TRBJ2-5	CASSRTSGGGETQYF
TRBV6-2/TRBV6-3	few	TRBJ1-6	CASIWGQGGSPLHF
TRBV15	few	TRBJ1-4	CATSRVTQGRGKLFF
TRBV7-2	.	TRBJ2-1	CASSSATGTQQFF
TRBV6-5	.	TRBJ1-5	CASSYSPPAGNQPQHF
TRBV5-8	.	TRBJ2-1	CASSLARRGRGNEQFF
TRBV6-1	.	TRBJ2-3	CASSEGWGLVSADTQYF